This TCR beta chain appears in the sequencing data of a study of shared clonotypes between healthy human individuals. For the study at large: Two women and a few men aged 18 to 49 served as donors.

Germline lookup yields CDR1 SGHRS and CDR2 YFSETQ. This CDR3 has 13 amino acids. Trimming left V 4 bases short and J 7 bases short, with 15 bases between. Profiled with immunoSEQ multiplex PCR; TCRdb holds only in-frame clones, not every one. The sample consists of more than 1 million clones, about four fifths of them appearing once. Sequencing was carried out using memory CD4+ T cells from PBMCs. Subset of the sample: CD45RA-negative fraction. This clonotype was sampled from a man between 18 and 35 years old in good health. Some clones in this sample may be carry-over from other donors' samples. The gene calls are TRBV5-1 and TRBJ2-7, with D maybe TRBD1 (6 bases). The CDR3, as DNA: TGCGCCAGCAGCGAGGGACACGCGGATGAGCAGTACTTC. The encoded protein is CASSEGHADEQYF.